Presented here are 25 T cell receptor beta chains from one specimen sequenced in a study of T cells in Graves' hyperthyroidism and ophthalmopathy. The investigators amplified TCR beta CDR3 regions from RNA transcripts. When the TCR CDR3 underwent first-round RT-PCR, the HTBI primer set was used. TCRdb re-called the multiplex PCR reads through MiXCR, storing one row per CDR3 protein. The data show about 290,000 distinct CDR3 sequences, roughly 14% seen once. Material for sequencing was blood. Receptors were obtained from a woman aged 25 to 39 with Graves' hyperthyroidism that later progressed to Graves' ophthalmopathy.

As to this clonotype: Given a much more abundant clone one base away, this may be a read error. This chain links TRBV3-1 with TRBJ2-1; 9 nucleotides align to TRBD1. The length of the CDR3 is 14 residues. With 9 bases clipped from V and 6 bases from J, the junction kept 9 bases outside the gene matches. CDR1 is LGHDT, CDR2 YNNKEL, per germline (reference sequence). The CDR3 DNA reads as TGTGCCAGACCCTCCCGGACAGGGGTCAATGAGCAGTTCTTC. As protein: CARPSRTGVNEQFF.

This clonotype was counted many times. The gene calls are TRBV25-1 and TRBJ2-1, with 7 positions matching TRBD1. Germline assignment: CDR1 MGHDK and CDR2 SYGVNS. Trimming at V came to 5 bases and at J to 3 bases, leaving 7 bases not matched to a gene. The CDR3 sequence is 15 residues long. In DNA, the CDR3 is TGTGCCAGCAGTAAACCGGGACAGATCTACAATGAGCAGTTCTTC. It is translated as CASSKPGQIYNEQFF.

The chain combines TRBV15 with TRBJ2-5; 9 nucleotides line up with TRBD2. Germline V CDR1 and CDR2: LNHNV, YYDKDF (reference sequence). J was trimmed by 5 bases and V by 0 bases; bases with no gene match: 4. The CDR3 has 15 residues. CDR3 sequence: CATSRDLAGRETQYF. The CDR3 DNA is TGTGCCACCAGCAGAGACCTAGCGGGAAGGGAGACCCAGTACTTC.

The table lists this clonotype with many counts. This chain joins TRBV12-3 or TRBV12-4 and TRBJ1-5; D unresolved. V lost 5 bases and J lost 3, with 11 bases in between. The CDR3 is made up of 14 amino acids. CDR3 coding DNA: TGTGCCAGCAGTGACCGGGATTTCAATCAGCCCCAGCATTTT. The encoded protein is CASSDRDFNQPQHF.

This clonotype was detected many times. The chain uses TRBV2 and TRBJ2-5, with 14 bases identical to TRBD2. With V trimmed by 8 bases and J by 2 bases, 4 bases remained unmatched. This CDR3 region has 15 residues. The germline V gene encodes CDR1 SNHLY and CDR2 FYNNEI. The CDR3 spells CASPGTSGGQETQYF. CDR3 nucleotide sequence: TGTGCCAGCCCAGGGACTAGCGGGGGACAAGAGACCCAGTACTTC.

This clonotype was seen many times. The chain joins TRBV28 to TRBJ1-1, with unresolved D. Per germline, CDR1 MDHEN and CDR2 SYDVKM. There are 13 residues in the CDR3. V was cut by 11 bases and J by 7 bases, with 20 bases left in between. CDR3 in amino acids: CAGLGSSKGEAFF. The CDR3 bases are TGTGCCGGCCTTGGTTCGTCTAAGGGTGAAGCTTTCTTT.

Many counts were recorded for this clonotype. V and J are TRBV30 and TRBJ2-1; TRBD2 matches at 11 bases. Per germline, CDR1 GTSNPN and CDR2 SVGIG (reference sequence). After removal of 4 bases from V and 9 bases from J, the junction contained 17 bases not matched to a gene. CDR3 length: 17 amino acids. The DNA of the CDR3 is TGTGCCTGGATGGAAAGATCGTCCCGGCTAGCGGGAGGTGAGCAGTTCTTC. Protein sequence: CAWMERSSRLAGGEQFF.

This clonotype was counted a single time. This sequence joins TRBV18 and TRBJ2-3, with 9 bases aligning to TRBD1. The CDR3 covers 14 residues. Losses at the gene ends were 6 bases for V and 6 bases for J; bases not matched to a gene: 7. Germline-derived CDR1 and CDR2 are KGHSH and LQKENI. The CDR3 spells CASSTRDRVDTQYF. The CDR3 DNA reads as TGTGCCAGCTCGACCCGGGACAGGGTTGATACGCAGTATTTT.

The table lists this clonotype with many counts. The chain uses TRBV20-1 and TRBJ2-7, with no clear D. Germline-derived CDR1 and CDR2 are DFQATT and SNEGSKA (reference sequence). The CDR3 spans 12 residues. V was shortened by 8 bases and J by 3 bases, with 14 bases between the two germline ends. CDR3 nucleotides: TGCAGTAGGACCCAGCTTAACTACGAGCAGTACTTC. It codes for CSRTQLNYEQYF.

This clonotype was seen ten or more times. The V gene is TRBV27, the J gene TRBJ2-3, with TRBD2 matching over 10 bases. With V trimmed by 5 bases and J by 7 bases, 12 bases remained unmatched. The CDR3 extends over 16 amino acids. Germline V gives CDR1 MNHEY, CDR2 SMNVEV (reference sequence). The CDR3 region has the DNA TGTGCCAGCAGTCTGCTGGCTAGCGGGAGCGATAATACGCAGTATTTT. The encoded protein is CASSLLASGSDNTQYF.

The genes are TRBV13 and TRBJ1-2; 10 nucleotides match TRBD1. CDR3 size: 15 residues. CDR1 and CDR2 from the germline V gene are PRHDT and FYEKMQ (reference sequence). V lost 2 bases to trimming and J lost 6 bases; unmatched junction nucleotides: 6. The CDR3 nucleotides are TGTGCCAGCAGCTTATTAGCGGGACAGGGGAATGGCTACACCTTC. Encoded protein: CASSLLAGQGNGYTF.

In regard to this clonotype: It may be a read error: a sequence one base away is much more abundant. The gene calls are TRBV29-1 and TRBJ1-4; 7 bases map to TRBD1. Germline CDR1 is SQVTM and CDR2 is ANQGSEA. V lost 7 bases and J lost 8; bases outside the gene matches: 10. The CDR3 runs to 13 residues. The CDR3 is CSALETGREKLFF. CDR3 DNA: TGCAGCGCTCTCGAGACAGGGCGAGAAAAACTGTTTTTT.

This clonotype was seen repeatedly, ten times or more. The V and J genes are TRBV19 and TRBJ2-7; 7 nucleotides match TRBD2. From germline, CDR1 is LNHDA and CDR2 SQIVND (reference sequence). V trimming: 3 bases; J trimming: 3 bases; junction bases outside the gene matches: 8. The CDR3 is 15 residues long. The CDR3 protein is CASSILYAGVYEQYF. CDR3 coding DNA: TGTGCCAGTAGTATTTTGTACGCGGGAGTCTACGAGCAGTACTTC.

This clonotype has ten or more counts. This chain joins TRBV7-3 and TRBJ2-5; D may be TRBD2 (6 bases). The V end lost 6 bases, the J end lost 5 bases, and 13 bases lay between the germline ends. The germline V gene has CDR1 SGHTA and CDR2 FQGTGA. This CDR3 is built from 13 residues. The CDR3 is CASSRGGAETQYF. As DNA, the CDR3 is TGTGCCAGCAGTCGGGGAGGCGCGGAGACCCAGTACTTC.

This clonotype was seen at least ten times. This chain joins TRBV15 and TRBJ2-7, with a weak D call TRBD1 (6 bases). Trimming left V 3 bases short and J 4 bases short, with 16 bases between. Germline V gives CDR1 LNHNV, CDR2 YYDKDF (reference sequence). This CDR3 contains 15 residues. CDR3 sequence reads: CATSRSLGGGYEQYF. The DNA for the CDR3 is TGTGCCACCAGCAGGTCCCTTGGGGGCGGGTACGAGCAGTACTTC.

In this sample, this clonotype turned up many times. The chain combines TRBV6-1 with TRBJ2-5, with D unclear. V gave up 1 base and J gave up 4 bases, with 7 bases separating them. The CDR3 extends over 13 amino acids. Germline V gives CDR1 MNHNS, CDR2 SASEGT. CDR3 region: CASSEDWGETQYF. The DNA of the CDR3 is TGTGCCAGCAGTGAAGACTGGGGAGAGACCCAGTACTTC.

This clonotype showed up many times. The chain carries TRBV4-3 and TRBJ2-7; D uncertain. The germline CDR1 and CDR2 sequences are LGHNA and YSLEER. Trimming stripped 4 bases from V and 3 bases from J, with 10 bases between. The CDR3 spans 13 residues. CDR3 residues: CASSPGPYYEQYF. In nucleotides, the CDR3 is TGCGCCAGCAGCCCCGGGCCGTACTACGAGCAGTACTTC.

This clonotype was picked up many times. The chain uses TRBV6-1 and TRBJ2-5, with 9 nucleotides matching TRBD2. Germline V lookup: CDR1 MNHNS, CDR2 SASEGT. V dropped 5 bases and J dropped 5; count of bases not matched to a gene: 12. The CDR3 spans 16 residues. As DNA, the CDR3 is TGTGCCAGCAGTTCCCCCGTGCCTAGCGGGAACGAGACCCAGTACTTC. Translation: CASSSPVPSGNETQYF.

This clonotype was seen many times. This CDR3 is CASRLYTEAFF. The CDR3 nucleotides read TGTGCCAGCAGACTATACACTGAAGCTTTCTTT. The chain links TRBV28 to TRBJ1-1; D unclear. Per the germline V gene, CDR1 is MDHEN and CDR2 is SYDVKM. V dropped 6 bases and J dropped 3 bases, with 5 bases sitting between them. This CDR3 region has 11 residues.

This clonotype was seen many times. V gene TRBV6-2 or TRBV6-3 combines with J gene TRBJ2-5; the match to TRBD2 covers 13 bases. The CDR3 sequence is 16 residues long. CDR1 is MNHEY and CDR2 is SVGEGT in the germline V gene. V lost 6 bases and J lost 5; bases outside the gene matches: 9. In nucleotides, the CDR3 is TGTGCCAGCAGCCATGGACTAGCGGGAGTTTGGGAGACCCAGTACTTC. Its translation: CASSHGLAGVWETQYF.

In this sample, this clonotype turned up many times. This chain links TRBV30 with TRBJ1-2; TRBD1 might be the D (6 bases). The germline V gene has CDR1 GTSNPN and CDR2 SVGIG (reference sequence). This CDR3 is 13 amino acids long. Between the trimmed V and J ends, which lost 3 bases and 7 bases, there was a span of 15 bases. CDR3 DNA sequence: TGTGCCTGGAGCCCGGGGGGCAAGGTTGGCTACACCTTC. It translates to CAWSPGGKVGYTF.

This clonotype has a count of ten or more. The chain couples TRBV5-8 to TRBJ2-7; D remains ambiguous. Germline V gene sequence: CDR1 SGHTS, CDR2 YDEGEE. Trimming pared 4 bases from V and 1 base from J, leaving 9 bases between. The CDR3 totals 13 residues. CDR3 nucleotide sequence: TGTGCCAGCAGCCCCGATCCTTCCTACGAGCAGTACTTC. As protein: CASSPDPSYEQYF.

This clonotype was seen ten or more times. The chain links TRBV28 to TRBJ2-7, with 14 bases identical to TRBD2. The V gene's germline CDR1 is MDHEN and CDR2 SYDVKM. The CDR3 totals 21 residues. The trim removed 1 base at V and 0 bases at J, leaving 14 bases unmatched. CDR3 DNA sequence: TGTGCCAGCAGTTTATCAAGGGGGGGACTAGCGGGAGCCCTGAGCTCCTACGAGCAGTACTTC. It encodes CASSLSRGGLAGALSSYEQYF.

This clonotype was observed at least ten times. V and J are TRBV18 and TRBJ1-5; 8 positions match TRBD1. CDR1 and CDR2 from the germline V gene are KGHSH and LQKENI. CDR3 length: 16 amino acids. The V and J ends lost 3 bases and 5 bases, in that order; junction bases with no gene match: 9. CDR3: CASSPDRAKGYQPQHF. CDR3 nucleotides: TGTGCCAGCTCACCGGACAGGGCAAAGGGATATCAGCCCCAGCATTTT.

The chain links TRBV6-2 or TRBV6-3 to TRBJ2-1; TRBD2 matches 9 bases. CDR3 length equals 13 residues. The germline V gene has CDR1 MNHEY and CDR2 SVGEGT. V lost 2 bases to trimming and J lost 9 bases; unmatched junction nucleotides: 2. CDR3: CASSYGGRVEQFF. The CDR3 nucleotides are TGTGCCAGCAGTTACGGCGGGAGGGTTGAGCAGTTCTTC.